The 4 T cell receptor beta chains presented below share a single source sample, sequenced in a study of PD-L1 blockade in urothelial cancer. Using immunoSEQ multiplex PCR, the repertoire was profiled, and TCRdb retains in-frame clones only, with some absent. The data contain about 50,000 clones, approximately 80% of them singletons. Here the sequenced sample was PBMCs, taken around atezolizumab (anti-PD-L1) treatment. The receptors derive from a man between 70 and 80 years old with urothelial cancer.

The chain is built from TRBV29-1 and TRBJ2-5; TRBD1 is a possible D gene (6 bases). With 4 bases removed from V and 5 bases from J, the gap between germline ends came to 11 bases. This CDR3 comprises 12 residues. Germline lookup yields CDR1 SQVTM and CDR2 ANQGSEA. The CDR3 region has the DNA TGCAGCGTTGGTTCAGGGGTGGAGACCCAGTACTTC. This encodes CSVGSGVETQYF.

J is TRBJ1-4 and V is TRBV25-1; D is uncertain. Deletions cut 5 bases from V and 6 bases from J, with 4 bases between. The CDR3 is made up of 11 amino acids. From germline, CDR1 is MGHDK and CDR2 SYGVNS. The CDR3 DNA follows: TGTGCCAGCAGTAGCGATGAAAAACTGTTTTTT. As protein: CASSSDEKLFF.

The rearrangement links TRBV7-3 to TRBJ2-7; 7 bases are a match to TRBD1. The germline V gene has CDR1 SGHTA and CDR2 FQGTGA. The CDR3 is made up of 13 amino acids. Trimming at V came to 5 bases and at J to 1 base, leaving 2 bases not matched to a gene. The CDR3 is CASSRDRSYEQYF. The CDR3 region has the DNA TGTGCCAGCAGCCGGGACAGATCCTACGAGCAGTACTTC.

The chain combines TRBV7-8 with TRBJ1-4, with 7 positions matching TRBD1. The CDR3 is 15 amino acids. Germline CDR1 is SGHVS and CDR2 is FQNEAQ. J lost 7 bases, V lost 5 bases, and 10 bases had no gene match. The CDR3 region is CASSPMTGRGEKLFF. CDR3 in DNA: TGTGCCAGCAGCCCTATGACAGGGAGAGGTGAAAAACTGTTTTTT.